These T cell receptor beta chains were read from a single sample in a study of neurological immune-mediated disorders. MiXCR was run by TCRdb on the 5' RACE reads, yielding one entry per CDR3 protein. The sample has about 59,000 distinct CDR3 sequences, under 4.5% seen once. The sample taken for sequencing was PBMCs. The receptor set was obtained from a woman aged 25 to 39 with multiple sclerosis. Both conserved end residues are part of each CDR3. Each record gives: clone size, D gene, V gene, J gene, CDR3 protein, CDR3 DNA. D genes are given only for firm matches. The size field is filled for only some rows; it gives once, few, many or a size class.

many	-	TRBV27	TRBJ2-7	CATGKGLGLGEQYF	TGTGCCACCGGAAAAGGACTGGGATTGGGCGAGCAGTACTTC
many	-	TRBV7-2	TRBJ2-5	CASSFSSRGGGYETQYF	TGTGCCAGCAGCTTTAGTAGCCGCGGTGGGGGATACGAGACCCAGTACTTC
many	TRBD2	TRBV12-3/TRBV12-4	TRBJ2-1	CASASGGAKNEQFF	TGTGCCAGCGCTAGCGGGGGGGCAAAAAATGAGCAGTTCTTC
many	TRBD2	TRBV20-1	TRBJ2-4	CSASNPRESKNIQYF	TGCAGTGCTAGCAATCCGCGGGAGTCCAAAAACATTCAGTACTTC
many	TRBD1	TRBV20-1	TRBJ2-1	CSARQGYNEQFF	TGCAGTGCTCGACAGGGTTACAATGAGCAGTTCTTC
many	-	TRBV5-1	TRBJ2-7	CASSLAGRVTYEQYF	TGCGCCAGCAGCTTGGCTGGCAGGGTGACCTACGAGCAGTACTTC
-	-	TRBV6-6	TRBJ2-1	CASSYLAALVLLSSYNEQFF	TGTGCCAGCAGTTACCTGGCAGCCCTCGTGCTGTTGAGCTCCTACAATGAGCAGTTCTTC
many	TRBD2	TRBV20-1	TRBJ2-1	CSARAPAGTSGRGQNEQFF	TGCAGTGCTAGAGCCCCCGCAGGGACTAGCGGGAGGGGACAGAATGAGCAGTTCTTC
many	-	TRBV29-1	TRBJ2-1	CSVGGGNEQFF	TGCAGCGTTGGTGGGGGTAATGAGCAGTTCTTC
many	-	TRBV10-3	TRBJ1-1	CAIRMTGNTEAFF	TGTGCCATCAGGATGACGGGGAACACTGAAGCTTTCTTT
many	-	TRBV20-1	TRBJ2-3	CSARGGGITDTQYF	TGCAGTGCTAGAGGGGGCGGGATCACAGATACGCAGTATTTT
many	-	TRBV12-3/TRBV12-4	TRBJ2-6	CASSRGGGKISGANVLTF	TGTGCCAGCAGCCGAGGGGGCGGGAAAATCTCTGGGGCCAACGTCCTGACTTTC
many	TRBD1	TRBV7-9	TRBJ2-5	CASSLGGTGGGETQYF	TGTGCCAGCAGCTTAGGAGGGACAGGAGGTGGGGAGACCCAGTACTTC
many	-	TRBV5-6	TRBJ2-1	CASSFQRLQFF	TGTGCCAGCAGCTTTCAGAGGTTACAGTTCTTC
many	-	TRBV9	TRBJ2-2	CASSVAWNTGELFF	TGTGCCAGCAGCGTAGCCTGGAACACCGGGGAGCTGTTTTTT
many	TRBD1	TRBV29-1	TRBJ2-7	CSVERRTGGSYEQYF	TGCAGCGTTGAACGACGGACAGGGGGTTCCTACGAGCAGTACTTC
many	-	TRBV12-3/TRBV12-4	TRBJ1-5	CASSYAGSNQPQHF	TGTGCCAGCAGTTATGCCGGGAGTAATCAGCCCCAGCATTTT
many	TRBD1	TRBV27	TRBJ2-7	CASSSGTGGYEQYF	TGTGCCAGCAGCTCCGGGACAGGTGGTTACGAGCAGTACTTC
many	-	TRBV18	TRBJ2-2	CASSKPSVDTGELFF	TGTGCCAGCTCAAAACCCTCTGTGGACACCGGGGAGCTGTTTTTT
many	-	TRBV27	TRBJ1-2	CASSSYPDGYTF	TGTGCCAGCAGTTCCTACCCGGATGGCTACACCTTC
many	-	TRBV5-1	TRBJ2-1	CASSSRGLDSYNEQFF	TGCGCCAGCAGCTCACGAGGACTGGACTCCTACAATGAGCAGTTCTTC
-	TRBD1	TRBV6-1	TRBJ1-5	CASSVQDRGHQPQNF	TGTGCCAGCAGTGTACAGGACAGGGGTCATCAGCCCCAGAATTTT
many	-	TRBV4-3	TRBJ1-6	CASSQVPGGLTPLHF	TGCGCCAGCAGCCAAGTCCCCGGGGGATTAACACCCCTCCACTTT
many	-	TRBV3-1	TRBJ2-2	CASSHLPEGTGELFF	TGTGCCAGCAGCCATCTTCCGGAGGGTACCGGGGAGCTGTTTTTT
few	-	TRBV4-3	TRBJ1-6	CASSQVPGGLTPLNF	TGCGCCAGCAGCCAAGTCCCCGGGGGATTAACACCCCTCAACTTT
many	TRBD1	TRBV6-5	TRBJ1-5	CASSRDRHQPQHF	TGTGCCAGCAGCCGGGACAGGCATCAGCCCCAGCATTTT
many	-	TRBV4-3	TRBJ1-2	CASSQELQTNYGYTF	TGCGCCAGCAGCCAAGAATTACAGACTAACTATGGCTACACCTTC
many	TRBD1	TRBV10-3	TRBJ1-4	CAISGDGQGGEKLFF	TGTGCCATCAGTGGAGACGGACAGGGGGGTGAAAAACTGTTTTTT
many	-	TRBV28	TRBJ2-1	CASSLGTNEQFF	TGTGCCAGCAGTTTAGGAACCAATGAGCAGTTCTTC
few	-	TRBV3-1	TRBJ1-5	CASSQGWANNQPQHF	TGTGCCAGCAGCCAAGGTTGGGCGAACAATCAGCCCCAGCATTTT
many	-	TRBV10-3	TRBJ2-1	CAISESGLGPYF	TGTGCCATCAGTGAGTCGGGATTGGGCCCGTACTTC
few	TRBD1	TRBV20-1	TRBJ2-5	CSAAAHRGRETQYF	TGCAGTGCCGCGGCCCACAGGGGGCGGGAGACCCAGTACTTC
medium-sized	-	TRBV9	TRBJ2-1	CASNPQGNSYNEQFF	TGTGCCAGCAACCCCCAGGGAAATAGCTACAATGAGCAGTTCTTC
many	TRBD1	TRBV7-6	TRBJ2-7	CASSSRQGANEQYF	TGTGCCAGCAGCTCCCGACAGGGGGCAAACGAGCAGTACTTC
few	-	TRBV20-1	TRBJ1-1	CSARKGNTEAFF	TGCAGTGCTAGAAAGGGGAACACTGAAGCTTTCTTT
many	-	TRBV5-1	TRBJ1-2	CASSLDGLTKVGYTF	TGCGCCAGCAGCTTGGACGGACTGACGAAAGTAGGCTACACCTTC
many	-	TRBV6-2/TRBV6-3	TRBJ2-3	CASSQASQQYF	TGTGCCAGCAGTCAGGCCTCACAGCAGTATTTT
many	TRBD2	TRBV5-1	TRBJ2-1	CASAQNRGGPYNEQFF	TGCGCCAGCGCTCAAAACCGGGGGGGACCCTACAATGAGCAGTTCTTC
many	-	TRBV11-2	TRBJ2-7	CASSFPGSNEQYF	TGTGCCAGCAGCTTCCCAGGGAGCAACGAGCAGTACTTC
many	-	TRBV20-1	TRBJ2-7	CSAASGSYEQYF	TGCAGTGCCGCGAGCGGCTCCTACGAGCAGTACTTC
many	TRBD1	TRBV5-1	TRBJ1-2	CASSLDLGQNYGYTF	TGCGCCAGCAGCTTGGATCTGGGACAGAACTATGGCTACACCTTC
many	TRBD1	TRBV7-2	TRBJ2-7	CASSIRTGNDEQYF	TGTGCCAGCAGCATAAGGACAGGGAACGACGAGCAGTACTTC
many	TRBD1	TRBV10-3	TRBJ1-1	CAITLDRGSPEAFF	TGTGCCATCACCCTCGACAGGGGTAGTCCTGAAGCTTTCTTT
many	TRBD2	TRBV6-1	TRBJ2-3	CASSPGLAKYTDTQYF	TGTGCCAGCAGCCCGGGACTAGCGAAGTACACAGATACGCAGTATTTT
many	-	TRBV20-1	TRBJ2-1	CSAPRRGGYNEQFF	TGCAGTGCACCTAGACGGGGAGGTTACAATGAGCAGTTCTTC
-	-	TRBV7-2	TRBJ2-7	CASSLAPNRGVYEQYF	TGTGCCAGCAGCTTAGCACCCAACCGAGGTGTTTACGAGCAGTACTTC
many	-	TRBV20-1	TRBJ1-1	CSARGQPNTEAFF	TGCAGTGCTCGAGGACAGCCGAACACTGAAGCTTTCTTT
many	-	TRBV7-9	TRBJ2-5	CASRDSLSSQETQYF	TGTGCCAGCAGAGACAGTCTGTCATCACAAGAGACCCAGTACTTC
many	-	TRBV19	TRBJ2-1	CASSAHSVEQFF	TGTGCCAGTAGTGCCCATAGCGTGGAGCAGTTCTTC